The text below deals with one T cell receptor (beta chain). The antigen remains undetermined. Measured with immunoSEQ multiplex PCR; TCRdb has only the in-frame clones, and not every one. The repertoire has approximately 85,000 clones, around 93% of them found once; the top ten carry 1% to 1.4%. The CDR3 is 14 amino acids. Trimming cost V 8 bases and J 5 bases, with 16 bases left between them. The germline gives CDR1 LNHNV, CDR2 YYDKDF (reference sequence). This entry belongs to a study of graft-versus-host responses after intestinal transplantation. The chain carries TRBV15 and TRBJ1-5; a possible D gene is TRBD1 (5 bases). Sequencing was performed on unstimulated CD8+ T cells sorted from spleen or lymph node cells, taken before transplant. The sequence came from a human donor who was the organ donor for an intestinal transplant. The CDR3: CATGAAGLYQPQHF. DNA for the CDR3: TGTGCCACCGGGGCGGCCGGGCTCTATCAGCCCCAGCATTTT.